This T cell receptor (beta chain) was found in a study of T cell responses to AZD1222 COVID-19 vaccine. Study-wide results and limits: Seropositive status at baseline applied to only a handful of AZD1222 recipients. There were vaccine-associated CD4 TCRs across spike, dominant at 160-218 and 743-854.

Trimming pared 7 bases from V and 6 bases from J, leaving 15 bases between. Germline lookup yields CDR1 GTSNPN and CDR2 SVGIG (reference sequence). The CDR3 spans 12 residues. The assay was immunoSEQ multiplex PCR, and TCRdb's table has in-frame clones only and misses some. The sample lists over 100,000 clones; roughly 93% were seen once. In the case of this clone: What it binds is unknown.

Material: peripheral blood, obtained 28 days after the second AZD1222 dose. The clonotype comes from an adult who received the AZD1222 COVID-19 vaccine. The rearrangement links TRBV30 to TRBJ1-1; possible D gene TRBD1, 6 bases. CDR3 residues: CALFRGFPEAFF. The CDR3 nucleotides are TGTGCCTTATTCAGGGGATTCCCTGAAGCTTTCTTT. The whole variable domain, remainder taken from reference TRBV30 and TRBJ1-1, is SQTIHQWPATLVQPVGSPLSLECTVEGTSNPNLYWYRQAAGRGLQLLFYSVGIGQISSEVPQNLSASRPQDRQFILSSKKLLLSDSGFYLCALFRGFPEAFFGQGTRLTVV.